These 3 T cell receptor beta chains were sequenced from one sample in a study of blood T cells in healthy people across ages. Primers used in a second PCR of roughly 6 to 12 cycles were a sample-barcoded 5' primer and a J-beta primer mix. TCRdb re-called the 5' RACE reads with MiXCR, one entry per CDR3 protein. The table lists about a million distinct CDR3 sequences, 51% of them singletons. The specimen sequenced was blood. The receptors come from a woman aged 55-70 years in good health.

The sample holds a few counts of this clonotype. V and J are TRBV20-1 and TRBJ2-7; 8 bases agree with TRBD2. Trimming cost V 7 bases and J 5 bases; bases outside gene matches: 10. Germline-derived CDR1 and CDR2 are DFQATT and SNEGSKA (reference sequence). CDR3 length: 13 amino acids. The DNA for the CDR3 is TGCAGTGGAGGGAGCGGGAGAAGTGACGAGCAGTACTTC. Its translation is CSGGSGRSDEQYF.

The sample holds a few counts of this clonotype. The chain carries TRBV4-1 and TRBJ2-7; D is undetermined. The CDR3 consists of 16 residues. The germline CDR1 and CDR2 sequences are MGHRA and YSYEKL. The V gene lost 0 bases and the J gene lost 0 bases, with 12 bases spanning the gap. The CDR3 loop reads CASSQDGLVTSYEQYF. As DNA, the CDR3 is TGCGCCAGCAGCCAAGATGGCCTAGTTACCTCCTACGAGCAGTACTTC.

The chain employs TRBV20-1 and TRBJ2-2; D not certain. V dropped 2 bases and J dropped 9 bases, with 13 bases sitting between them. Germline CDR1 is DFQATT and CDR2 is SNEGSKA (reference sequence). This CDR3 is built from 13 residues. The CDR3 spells CSARNLLDRELFF. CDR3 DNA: TGCAGTGCTAGAAATTTGCTAGACAGGGAGCTGTTTTTT.